Listed here are 8 T cell receptor beta chains from one sample, sequenced in a study of blood T cells in healthy people across ages. It was with a sample-barcoded 5' primer and a J-beta primer mix that a second PCR of roughly 7 to 12 cycles was run. TCRdb used MiXCR to reprocess the 5' RACE reads, holding one entry per CDR3 protein. The sample records roughly 830,000 distinct CDR3 sequences, around two thirds being singletons. Sequenced: blood. The receptors were gathered from a young man in good health.

V and J are TRBV28 and TRBJ2-7, with D perhaps TRBD1 or TRBD2 (5 bases each). CDR3 length: 15 amino acids. Trimming cost V 7 bases and J 3 bases, with 19 bases left between them. Germline V gene lookup returns CDR1 MDHEN and CDR2 SYDVKM. The chain's CDR3 is CASNPGPGILYEQYF. The CDR3 DNA sequence: TGTGCCAGCAACCCGGGACCGGGCATCCTCTACGAGCAGTACTTC.

This chain connects TRBV5-1 to TRBJ1-4; D is unclear. Trimming removed 4 bases at V and 10 bases at J, with 20 bases between. Germline CDR1 SGHRS, CDR2 YFSETQ. The CDR3 runs to 15 residues. The chain's CDR3 is CASSPRSEVDGKLFF. The CDR3, as DNA: TGCGCCAGCAGCCCGCGATCGGAGGTGGACGGAAAACTGTTTTTT.

This rearrangement joins TRBV27 to TRBJ2-7, with TRBD2 identical over 10 bases. The ends lost 6 bases at V and 1 base at J; junction bases unmatched: 6. The CDR3 covers 15 residues. Germline V gene lookup returns CDR1 MNHEY and CDR2 SMNVEV (reference sequence). The CDR3 sequence is CASSASLAGSYEQYF. The CDR3 DNA sequence: TGTGCCAGCAGCGCGTCACTAGCGGGGTCCTACGAGCAGTACTTC.

This chain joins TRBV5-1 and TRBJ2-5; D is unclear. The germline V gene has CDR1 SGHRS and CDR2 YFSETQ. CDR3 length: 16 residues. Between the trimmed V and J ends, which lost 3 bases and 1 base, there was a span of 16 bases. In DNA, the CDR3 is TGCGCCAGCAGCTACCCCCGTGGAGAAACCCAAGAGACCCAGTACTTC. This gives the protein CASSYPRGETQETQYF.

The rearrangement uses TRBV2 and TRBJ2-4; D perhaps matches TRBD2 (5 bases). This CDR3 has 17 residues. V shed 2 bases and J shed 0 bases, with 14 bases lying between them. Germline-derived CDR1 and CDR2 are SNHLY and FYNNEI. The CDR3 spells CASSERESRLAKNIQYF. The CDR3 DNA is TGTGCCAGCAGTGAAAGGGAGAGCAGGTTAGCCAAAAACATTCAGTACTTC.

This clonotype was observed a handful of times. The chain uses TRBV2 and TRBJ2-5; 7 bases align to TRBD2. The CDR3 is 16 amino acids. V was clipped by 5 bases and J by 2 bases; unmatched bases: 11. Germline CDR1 SNHLY, CDR2 FYNNEI. The DNA of the CDR3 is TGTGCCAGCAGTTCCCACGGTAGCGGGTCACAAGAGACCCAGTACTTC. Amino acids: CASSSHGSGSQETQYF.

V gene TRBV11-1 combines with J gene TRBJ2-3, with D uncertain. Germline values: CDR1 SGHAT, CDR2 FQDESV (reference sequence). Trimming stripped 7 bases from V and 3 bases from J, with 17 bases between. The CDR3 has 15 amino acids. CDR3 sequence: CASNPGQATTDTQYF. The CDR3 DNA follows: TGTGCCAGCAACCCCGGTCAGGCCACGACAGATACGCAGTATTTT.

This chain uses TRBV9 with TRBJ2-1, with 11 bases aligning to TRBD2. In germline, CDR1 is SGDLS, CDR2 YYNGEE. The length of the CDR3 is 15 residues. Unmatched junction bases numbered 4, after V lost 1 base and J lost 7 bases. The CDR3 DNA sequence: TGTGCCAGCAGCGTACACCTAGCGGGGGGTAATGAGCAGTTCTTC. It yields the protein CASSVHLAGGNEQFF.